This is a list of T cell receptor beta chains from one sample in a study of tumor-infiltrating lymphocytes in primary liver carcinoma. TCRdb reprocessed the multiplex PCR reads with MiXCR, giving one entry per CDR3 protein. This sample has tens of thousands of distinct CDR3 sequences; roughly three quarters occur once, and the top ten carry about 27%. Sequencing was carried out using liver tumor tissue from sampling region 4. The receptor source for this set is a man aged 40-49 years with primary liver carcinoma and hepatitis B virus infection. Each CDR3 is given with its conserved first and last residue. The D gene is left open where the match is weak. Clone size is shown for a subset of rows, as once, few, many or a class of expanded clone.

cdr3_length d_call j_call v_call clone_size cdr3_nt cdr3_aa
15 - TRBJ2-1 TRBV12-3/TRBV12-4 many TGTGCCAGCAGTTTAGGGGCAGGGGGGAACAATGAGCAGTTCTTC CASSLGAGGNNEQFF
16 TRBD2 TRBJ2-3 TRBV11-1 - TGCGCCAGCAGTATCGGGACTAGCACACAAACAGATACGCAGTATTTT CASSIGTSTQTDTQYF
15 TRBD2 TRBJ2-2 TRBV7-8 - TGTGCGAGCAGCGACGGACTAGCGTGTACCGGGGAGCTGTCTTTT CASSDGLACTGELSF
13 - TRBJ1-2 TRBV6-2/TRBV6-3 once TGCGCCAGCAGTATCAAGGCCCTGTATGGCTACACCTTC CASSIKALYGYTF
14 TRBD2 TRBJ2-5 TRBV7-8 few TGTGCCAACAGCTTACTAGCGTACAAAGAGGCCCAGTACTTC CANSLLAYKEAQYF
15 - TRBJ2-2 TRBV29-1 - TGCAGCGTTGAAGACGCCGCAGGAGCCTCAGGGGAGCTGTTTTTT CSVEDAAGASGELFF
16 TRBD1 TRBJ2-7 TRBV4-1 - TGCCCCAGCAGCCAAGTCCCCACAGGGGTAGGCTACGAGCAGTACTTC CPSSQVPTGVGYEQYF
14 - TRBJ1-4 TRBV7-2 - TGTGCCAGCAGCTTCGGACAGTGGGTGGAAAAACTGTTTTTT CASSFGQWVEKLFF
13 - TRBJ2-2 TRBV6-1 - TGTGCCAGCAGTCCAAGTGGTGCCGGGAAGCTGTTTTTT CASSPSGAGKLFF
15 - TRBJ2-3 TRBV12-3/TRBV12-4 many TGTGCCAGCAGTTTAGATCTGCGGGGTTGGGATACGCAGTATTTT CASSLDLRGWDTQYF
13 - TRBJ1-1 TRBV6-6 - TGTGCCAACAGTGTACATCAGAACACTGAAGTTTTCTTT CANSVHQNTEVFF
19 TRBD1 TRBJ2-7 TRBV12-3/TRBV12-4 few TGTGCCAGCAGTTCGTGGAGGGCAGGGGGCCTATCCGGGAACAACGAGCAGTACTTC CASSSWRAGGLSGNNEQYF
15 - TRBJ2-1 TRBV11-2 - TGTACCAGCAGCTTAGAGGGGGTCTCCAACAATGAGCAGTTCTTC CTSSLEGVSNNEQFF
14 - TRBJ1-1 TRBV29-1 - TGCAGCGTTGCAGGGATGGTATTGAACACTGAAGCTATCTTT CSVAGMVLNTEAIF
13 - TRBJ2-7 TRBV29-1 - TGCAGTGTTGCCCAAGGCAGGGGCTACGATCAGTACTTC CSVAQGRGYDQYF
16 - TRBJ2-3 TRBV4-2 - TGTGCCAGCAGCCATGTACATGGCGTTGAGCCAGATACGCAGTATTTT CASSHVHGVEPDTQYF
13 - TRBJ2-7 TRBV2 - TGTGGCAGCGGTAATAGGCAGTCCTACGAGCGGTACTTC CGSGNRQSYERYF
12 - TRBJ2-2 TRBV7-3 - TGTGCCAGCAGCTTAAGGGCCGGGGAGCTGTTTTTT CASSLRAGELFF
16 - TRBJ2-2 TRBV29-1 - TGCGGCGTTGAAATTAGTGGGGGAGTGAACACCTGGGAGCTGTTTTTT CGVEISGGVNTWELFF
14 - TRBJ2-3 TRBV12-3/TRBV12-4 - TGTGCCAGCAGTTTAGGGCTGGACACAGATACGCAGTATTTT CASSLGLDTDTQYF
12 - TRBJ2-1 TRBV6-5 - TGTGCCAGTCCCTTACTTCGGGGACAGCAGTTCTTC CASPLLRGQQFF
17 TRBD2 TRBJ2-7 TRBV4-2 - TGTGCCAACAGCCTTCGTTTCCTAGCGGGAGACACCTACGAGCAGTACTTC CANSLRFLAGDTYEQYF
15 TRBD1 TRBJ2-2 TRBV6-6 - TGTGCCAGCAGTTCCCTGGGGCAGGGGGCCGGGGTGCTGTTGTTT CASSSLGQGAGVLLF
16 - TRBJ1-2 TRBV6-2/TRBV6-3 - TGTGCCAGCAGTTACGAGTGGGGGAACGGCTACTATGGCTACGCCTTC CASSYEWGNGYYGYAF
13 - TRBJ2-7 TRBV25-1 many TGTGCCAGCAGTGAGGCAGGAGACTACGAGCAGTACTTC CASSEAGDYEQYF
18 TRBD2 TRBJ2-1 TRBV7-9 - TGTGCCAGCAGCACACCTTCGGGACTAGCGGGTACGAGCCATGAGCAGTTCTTC CASSTPSGLAGTSHEQFF
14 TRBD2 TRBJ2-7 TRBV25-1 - TGTGCCAGCTGTGGAATAGCGGGAAAATACGAGCAGTACTTC CASCGIAGKYEQYF
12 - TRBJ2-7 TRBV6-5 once TGTGCTAGCAGTCAGGGGCCTGGCGAGCGGTACTTC CASSQGPGERYF
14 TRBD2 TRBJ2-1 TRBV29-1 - TGCAGCGTTGAGGTCGTCAGGGACTACAATAAGCAGTTCTTC CSVEVVRDYNKQFF
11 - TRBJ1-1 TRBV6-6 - TGTGCCAGCAGTCAAAGCACTGAAGCCTTCTTT CASSQSTEAFF
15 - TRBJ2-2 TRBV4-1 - TGCCCCAGCAACCAAGAAGTTGCTAACACCGGGGAGCTGTTTTTT CPSNQEVANTGELFF
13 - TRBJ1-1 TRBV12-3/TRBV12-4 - TGTGCCAACATTTGGGGGGGGTACACTGAAGCTTCCTTT CANIWGGYTEASF
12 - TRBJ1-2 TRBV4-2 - TGTGCCAGTAGCAAAGGGACGGGTGGCTACACCTTC CASSKGTGGYTF
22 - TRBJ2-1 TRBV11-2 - TGTGCCAACAGCCTCTCCTACCGGGGTCCCGTGGAACAGGTTCGCTCATACAATGAGCAGTTCTTC CANSLSYRGPVEQVRSYNEQFF
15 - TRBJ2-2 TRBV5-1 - TGCGCCAGTAGCCGCGCAGGGGCTCACAGCGGGGAGCTGTTTTTT CASSRAGAHSGELFF
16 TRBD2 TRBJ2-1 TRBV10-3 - TGTGCTATCAGTGAATACATGGGAGGGCCAATGGTTGAGCAGTTCTTC CAISEYMGGPMVEQFF
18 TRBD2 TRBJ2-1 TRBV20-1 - TGCAGTGCTAGAATGGTAGCGGGAGCTACCATCAGGGACTATGAGCAGTTCTTC CSARMVAGATIRDYEQFF
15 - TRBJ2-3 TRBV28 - TGTGCCAGCAGTTCCTCCGGTGAGGGGAGTCAGCCCCAGTATTTT CASSSSGEGSQPQYF
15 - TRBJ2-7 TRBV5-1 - TGCGCCAGTAACCAGGTACCCGCCCGGGGCGACGAGCAGTACTTC CASNQVPARGDEQYF
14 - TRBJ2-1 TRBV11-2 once TGTGCCAGCAGTTTAGTCGCGGGCTACAATGAGGAGTTCTTC CASSLVAGYNEEFF